This T cell receptor beta chain was captured in a study of CD8 T cells in ankylosing spondylitis. Study-level results: Ankylosing spondylitis blood appeared to be characterized by a TCR beta motif of roughly eight highly homologous variants.

TCRdb re-called the 5' RACE reads with MiXCR, one entry per CDR3 protein. The table has about 420,000 distinct CDR3 sequences, 20% to 25% seen once. There are many counts of this clonotype. Its antigen remains unknown. Trimming left V 2 bases short and J 8 bases short, with 13 bases between. The CDR3 runs to 13 residues. The germline V gene has CDR1 MNHEY and CDR2 SMNVEV (reference sequence). The sample consisted of blood, either unsorted or a sorted T cell fraction (not recorded which). The chain links TRBV27 to TRBJ2-7; D possibly uses TRBD1 or TRBD2 (5 bases each). This receptor was identified in a male donor with ankylosing spondylitis. CDR3 DNA: TGTGCCAGCAGTTTAGAGGGGCCTGTGAAGCAGTACTTC. It is translated as CASSLEGPVKQYF.